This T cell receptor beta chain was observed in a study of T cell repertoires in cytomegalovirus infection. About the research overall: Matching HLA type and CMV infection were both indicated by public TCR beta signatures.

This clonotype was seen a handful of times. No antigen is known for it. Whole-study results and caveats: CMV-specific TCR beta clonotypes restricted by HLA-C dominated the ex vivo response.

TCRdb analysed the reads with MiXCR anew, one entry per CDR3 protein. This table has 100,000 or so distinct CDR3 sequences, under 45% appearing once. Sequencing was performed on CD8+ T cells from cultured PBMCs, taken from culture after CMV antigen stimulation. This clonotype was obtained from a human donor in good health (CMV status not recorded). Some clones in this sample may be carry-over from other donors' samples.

This CDR3 reads CASSPGSGGIQETQYF. For the CDR3, the DNA is TGTGCCAGCAGCCCAGGTAGCGGGGGGATCCAAGAGACCCAGTACTTC. This chain links TRBV7-2 with TRBJ2-5; 10 bases are a match to TRBD2. The CDR3 runs 16 residues. Germline CDR1 is SGHTA and CDR2 is FQGNSA. Unmatched junction bases numbered 7, after V lost 5 bases and J lost 1 base. Together with reference TRBV7-2 and TRBJ2-5, the CDR3 gives the full variable domain: GAGVSQSPSNKVTEKGKDVELRCDPISGHTALYWYRQSLGQGLEFLIYFQGNSAPDKSGLPSDRFSAERTGGSVSTLTIQRTQQEDSAVYLCASSPGSGGIQETQYFGPGTRLLVL.